Presented here are 18 T cell receptor beta chains from one specimen sequenced in a study of OX40 agonist ivuxolimab in advanced cancers. Generated by immunoSEQ multiplex PCR, the TCRdb table keeps only in-frame clones and is missing some. Of roughly 50,000 clones listed, 91% were seen once; the top ten hold 10% to 15%. This specimen was CD4+ or CD8+ T cells sorted from blood, taken in a trial of the OX40 agonist ivuxolimab. The receptor set was obtained from an adult with an advanced solid tumor such as melanoma, head and neck, liver or kidney cancer.

In this sample, this clone turned up a few times. The genes are TRBV7-2 and TRBJ2-5, with 11 nucleotides matching TRBD2. Germline V CDR1 and CDR2: SGHTA, FQGNSA. This CDR3 has 14 residues. Germline trimming cut 7 bases from V and 2 bases from J; bases unmatched to any gene: 3. CDR3 residues: CASNPSGGQETQYF. The CDR3 nucleotides read TGTGCCAGCAACCCTAGCGGGGGGCAAGAGACCCAGTACTTC.

V is TRBV5-1 and J is TRBJ2-6; perhaps TRBD2 as D (5 bases). Trimming removed 4 bases at V and 0 bases at J, with 8 bases between. This CDR3 has 15 residues. The germline CDR1 and CDR2 sequences are SGHRS and YFSETQ. CDR3 DNA: TGCGCCAGCAGCGTCGGGGTCTCTGGGGCCAACGTCCTGACTTTC. Protein product: CASSVGVSGANVLTF.

The CDR3 nucleotides are TGTGCCAGCAGCTTGAACCTGGGGCCTAGCTCCTACAATGAGCAGTTCTTC. Translation: CASSLNLGPSSYNEQFF. The V call is TRBV7-8, the J call TRBJ2-1; D is perhaps TRBD1 (5 bases). Looked up from germline, CDR1 is SGHVS and CDR2 is FQNEAQ. V was clipped by 3 bases and J by 0 bases, with 15 bases between them. The CDR3 runs 17 residues. Combining the CDR3 with reference TRBV7-8 and TRBJ2-1 gives the whole variable domain GAGVSQSPRYKVAKRGQDVALRCDPISGHVSLFWYQQALGQGPEFLTYFQNEAQLDKSGLPSDRFFAERPEGSVSTLKIQRTQQEDSAVYLCASSLNLGPSSYNEQFFGPGTRLTVL.

The gene calls are TRBV7-6 and TRBJ2-3; D gene ambiguous. The ends were cut back, 4 bases at V and 2 bases at J, with 7 bases in the middle. Germline assignment: CDR1 SGHVS and CDR2 FNYEAQ. CDR3 length: 13 residues. The CDR3 sequence: CASSSVPTDTQYF. CDR3 DNA: TGTGCCAGCAGCTCCGTTCCCACAGATACGCAGTATTTT.

The rearrangement uses TRBV2 and TRBJ1-2; 7 nucleotides line up with TRBD1. The CDR3 runs 14 residues. Germline lookup yields CDR1 SNHLY and CDR2 FYNNEI. V gave up 9 bases and J gave up 6 bases; unmatched junction bases: 13. This CDR3 reads CASRFLDRADGYTF. CDR3 in DNA: TGTGCCAGTAGATTTCTAGACAGGGCGGATGGCTACACCTTC. Looking up the rest from reference TRBV2 and TRBJ1-2 gives the full variable domain: EPEVTQTPSHQVTQMGQEVILRCVPISNHLYFYWYRQILGQKVEFLVSFYNNEISEKSEIFDDQFSVERPDGSNFTLKIRSTKLEDSAMYFCASRFLDRADGYTFGSGTRLTVV.

For this clone: An end of the junction differs from the germline gene, which may be a read error. The chain uses TRBV5-1 and TRBJ1-2; D possibly corresponds to TRBD1 (6 bases). Germline V gene data show CDR1 as SGHRS and CDR2 as YFSETQ. This CDR3 is built from 14 residues. CDR3: CASSLGYRVGGYTF. DNA for the CDR3: TGTGCCAGCAGCTTAGGGTACAGGGTAGGTGGCTACACCTTC.

The rearrangement joins TRBV19 to TRBJ2-5, with 10 nucleotides matching TRBD2. CDR3 length: 18 amino acids. The V gene's germline CDR1 is LNHDA and CDR2 SQIVND (reference sequence). V shed 3 bases and J 5 bases; nucleotides not matched to a gene: 15. CDR3 bases: TGTGCCAGTAGTATGGTCTTGGCTAGCGGGAGTAGGAGGGAGACCCAGTACTTC. Translated: CASSMVLASGSRRETQYF.

The chain is built from TRBV28 and TRBJ1-2; D is possibly TRBD1 (6 bases). CDR3 length equals 14 residues. V was trimmed by 8 bases and J by 3 bases, leaving 16 bases between them. Per germline, CDR1 MDHEN and CDR2 SYDVKM. The CDR3 loop reads CASQIGGRDYGYTF. CDR3 in DNA: TGTGCCAGCCAAATTGGGGGGCGCGACTATGGCTACACCTTC.

The chain links TRBV7-8 to TRBJ1-6; 7 bases are shared with TRBD1. The CDR3 spans 17 residues. CDR1 SGHVS and CDR2 FQNEAQ come from the germline V gene. With 6 bases clipped from V and 7 bases from J, the junction kept 15 bases outside the gene matches. The CDR3 loop is CASSSSPRGIRNSPLHF. CDR3 bases: TGTGCCAGCAGTTCTTCCCCCAGGGGGATCAGAAATTCACCCCTCCACTTT.

This rearrangement joins TRBV5-1 to TRBJ2-3; 9 bases align to TRBD2. From germline, CDR1 is SGHRS and CDR2 YFSETQ. The CDR3 loop spans 21 amino acids. The trim removed 4 bases at V and 0 bases at J, leaving 21 bases unmatched. CDR3 amino acids: CASSHPLTSGSGGPSTDTQYF. The CDR3 coding sequence is TGCGCCAGCAGCCACCCTCTGACCTCGGGTAGCGGGGGCCCTAGCACAGATACGCAGTATTTT.

The CDR3 is CASSEAAEAFF. Written as DNA, the CDR3 is TGTGCCAGCAGTGAAGCGGCAGAAGCTTTCTTT. The chain links TRBV6-4 to TRBJ1-1; D call uncertain. Germline values: CDR1 MRHNA, CDR2 SNTAGT. V was shortened by 3 bases and J by 8 bases, with 7 bases between the two germline ends. The CDR3 spans 11 residues.

The chain joins TRBV18 to TRBJ2-1; D gene ambiguous. V gave up 8 bases and J gave up 8 bases, with 10 bases separating them. CDR1 is KGHSH, CDR2 LQKENI, per germline. The CDR3 has 11 amino acids. Here the CDR3 reads CASQVRDEQFF. The CDR3 nucleotides read TGTGCCAGCCAGGTACGGGATGAGCAGTTCTTC.

This clone came up once. The rearrangement links TRBV11-2 to TRBJ1-2; D perhaps matches TRBD1 (5 bases). Looked up from germline, CDR1 is SGHAT and CDR2 is FQNNGV. This CDR3 has 15 amino acids. Trimming shortened V by 1 base and J by 4 bases, and 13 bases separated the two germline ends. In DNA form, the CDR3 reads TGTGCCAGCAGCTTAGCCCTGCAGGGAAGCTATGGCTACACCTTC. Amino acid sequence: CASSLALQGSYGYTF.

The V call is TRBV2, the J call TRBJ2-1; 9 bases match TRBD2. V shed 5 bases and J 6 bases; nucleotides not matched to a gene: 11. CDR1 SNHLY and CDR2 FYNNEI come from the germline V gene. The CDR3 has 16 amino acids. CDR3 nucleotides: TGTGCCAGCAGTACCCTTAGCGGGAGTAGTGGCAATGAGCAGTTCTTC. It is translated as CASSTLSGSSGNEQFF.

V and J are TRBV6-5 and TRBJ2-5, with 12 bases identical to TRBD2. J was trimmed by 3 bases and V by 2 bases; bases with no gene match: 1. Germline CDR1 reads MNHEY; CDR2 reads SVGAGI. There are 15 residues in the CDR3. CDR3 loop: CASSYRLAGEETQYF. The CDR3 DNA reads as TGTGCCAGCAGTTACCGACTAGCGGGGGAAGAGACCCAGTACTTC.

The chain uses TRBV7-9 and TRBJ2-1; D is unresolved. This CDR3 is built from 12 residues. Germline V gives CDR1 SEHNR, CDR2 FQNEAQ (reference sequence). V was pared by 5 bases and J by 3 bases, with 5 bases between. CDR3 DNA: TGTGCCAGCAGCCTTAGCTACAATGAGCAGTTCTTC. This sequence encodes CASSLSYNEQFF.

This rearrangement joins TRBV7-6 to TRBJ2-7, with D hard to call. This CDR3 has 12 residues. The ends were cut back, 5 bases at V and 2 bases at J, with 7 bases in the middle. Looked up from germline, CDR1 is SGHVS and CDR2 is FNYEAQ. DNA for the CDR3: TGTGCCAGCAGCCCTGGTACCTACGAGCAGTACTTC. Its protein product is CASSPGTYEQYF. Full variable domain (remainder filled in from reference TRBV7-6 and TRBJ2-7): GAGVSQSPRYKVTKRGQDVALRCDPISGHVSLYWYRQALGQGPEFLTYFNYEAQQDKSGLPNDRFSAERPEGSISTLTIQRTEQRDSAMYRCASSPGTYEQYFGPGTRLTVT.

The chain is built from TRBV28 and TRBJ1-2; maybe TRBD1 (5 bases). Germline V lookup: CDR1 MDHEN, CDR2 SYDVKM. There are 11 residues in the CDR3. Trimming stripped 11 bases from V and 2 bases from J, with 9 bases between. CDR3 nucleotides: TGTGCCGGGCAGGGAAACTATGGCTACACCTTC. It codes for CAGQGNYGYTF.